The 25 T cell receptor beta chains given below trace back to one sample, sequenced in a study of molecular identifiers for immune sequencing clone quantification. TCRdb independently ran MiXCR on the PCR reads; one entry per CDR3 protein. The table has approximately 590,000 distinct CDR3 sequences, 25% seen once. The sample taken for sequencing was naive CD8+ T cells from blood, with Jurkat cell RNA spiked in. The sample's subset: FACS-sorted CD8+CD4-CCR7+CD45RA+ naive T cells. Receptors originate from a human donor in good health. Some libraries in this study had Jurkat cell RNA spiked in.

This clonotype was counted many times. The gene calls are TRBV6-2 or TRBV6-3 and TRBJ1-2; D ambiguous. The CDR3 runs 14 residues. Trimming shortened V by 6 bases and J by 5 bases, and 16 bases separated the two germline ends. CDR1 and CDR2 from the germline V gene are MNHEY and SVGEGT. The CDR3 sequence is CASRSPDQLYGYTF. The DNA of the CDR3 is TGTGCCAGCAGAAGCCCTGACCAGCTTTATGGCTACACCTTC.

The DNA for the CDR3 is TGTGCCAGCAGCCCCGAAATGGGACCAGATACGCAGTATTTT. Translating it yields CASSPEMGPDTQYF. The rearrangement joins TRBV6-2 or TRBV6-3 to TRBJ2-3; either TRBD1 or TRBD2 may fit D (5 bases each). The CDR3 runs to 14 residues. Between the trimmed V and J ends, which lost 6 bases and 4 bases, there was a span of 14 bases. Germline V gene sequence: CDR1 MNHEY, CDR2 SVGEGT.

The chain employs TRBV12-3 or TRBV12-4 and TRBJ2-1; 9 bases are a match to TRBD2. V was pared by 8 bases and J by 7 bases, with 21 bases of the junction left unmatched. The CDR3 covers 18 residues. As DNA, the CDR3 is TGTGCCAGCGTTCCCCCCCCCAGCAGCGGGAGGTATGTGAATGAGCAGTTCTTC. It is translated as CASVPPPSSGRYVNEQFF.

Many counts were recorded for this clonotype. This chain joins TRBV24-1 and TRBJ1-5; 7 nucleotides agree with TRBD1. Germline V gives CDR1 KGHDR, CDR2 SFDVKD. The CDR3 totals 15 residues. The V segment lost 10 bases and the J segment 1 base; nucleotides outside the gene matches: 9. CDR3: CATFKRGLSNQPQHF. The DNA for the CDR3 is TGTGCCACTTTTAAGAGGGGGCTCAGCAATCAGCCCCAGCATTTT.

This clonotype was found many times. This chain links TRBV12-3 or TRBV12-4 with TRBJ2-3, with D maybe TRBD2 (6 bases). The length of the CDR3 is 18 residues. Between the trimmed V and J ends, which lost 6 bases and 3 bases, there was a span of 25 bases. The chain's CDR3 is CASSPIHRPAGGTDTQYF. CDR3 sequence (DNA): TGTGCCAGCAGCCCCATTCATCGTCCAGCGGGCGGGACAGATACGCAGTATTTT.

This clonotype was picked up many times. The chain links TRBV5-4 to TRBJ2-7; D is unresolved. CDR3 length: 14 residues. Germline CDR1 is SGHNT and CDR2 is YYREEE (reference sequence). Trimming shortened V by 0 bases and J by 5 bases, and 12 bases separated the two germline ends. CDR3 DNA: TGTGCCAGCAGCTTGGAGGGTCCCGGCAACGAGCAGTACTTC. Residues: CASSLEGPGNEQYF.

This clonotype was detected many times. The chain employs TRBV3-1 and TRBJ2-3, with D uncertain. CDR3 length equals 14 residues. CDR1 and CDR2 (germline): LGHDT, YNNKEL (reference sequence). Deletions cut 8 bases from V and 0 bases from J, with 12 bases between. DNA of the CDR3: TGTGCCAGCCCTCCCCGGCCTAGCACAGATACGCAGTATTTT. Amino acids: CASPPRPSTDTQYF.

This clonotype was counted a few times. The rearrangement uses TRBV3-1 and TRBJ1-6; D not certain. Germline CDR1 is LGHDT and CDR2 is YNNKEL (reference sequence). The CDR3 is 15 amino acids. The V gene lost 0 bases and the J gene lost 9 bases, with 12 bases spanning the gap. Here the CDR3 reads CASSQDWISGSPLHF. CDR3 nucleotide sequence: TGTGCCAGCAGCCAAGATTGGATTAGCGGTTCACCCCTCCACTTT.

The J gene is TRBJ1-3, the V gene TRBV9; D might be TRBD1 (6 bases). The CDR3 is made up of 17 amino acids. V dropped 3 bases and J dropped 0 bases, with 16 bases sitting between them. Germline CDR1 SGDLS, CDR2 YYNGEE. The DNA for the CDR3 is TGTGCCAGCAGCGCGGGACACACCGTTACCTCTGGAAACACCATATATTTT. It translates to CASSAGHTVTSGNTIYF.

This clonotype occurred many times. The rearrangement links TRBV2 to TRBJ2-7, with D possibly TRBD1 on 5 matching bases. This CDR3 spans 12 amino acids. Trimming took 6 bases from V and 3 from J, leaving 9 bases between them. Germline V gives CDR1 SNHLY, CDR2 FYNNEI. The CDR3 spells CASRGTGYEQYF. CDR3 bases: TGTGCCAGCAGGGGAACAGGCTACGAGCAGTACTTC.

This clonotype was seen once. This chain uses TRBV29-1 with TRBJ2-5, with 9 bases that match TRBD2. Germline-derived CDR1 and CDR2 are SQVTM and ANQGSEA. The V and J ends lost 3 bases and 5 bases, in that order; junction bases with no gene match: 7. The CDR3 has 14 residues. CDR3 nucleotides: TGCAGCGTTGAGATAGCGGGAGTGCCGGAGACCCAGTACTTC. Its protein is CSVEIAGVPETQYF.

The chain employs TRBV11-2 and TRBJ2-1; D is possibly TRBD1 (6 bases). From germline, CDR1 is SGHAT and CDR2 FQNNGV. This CDR3 is built from 17 residues. Between the trimmed V and J ends, which lost 1 base and 1 base, there was a span of 14 bases. The DNA for the CDR3 is TGTGCCAGCAGCTTAGGGAGGACAGTCACGTCCTACAATGAGCAGTTCTTC. Translation gives CASSLGRTVTSYNEQFF.

As to this clonotype: An end of the junction does not agree with germline; a read error may underlie this. This chain connects TRBV7-3 to TRBJ2-1, with 10 bases fitting TRBD2. The germline V gene has CDR1 SGHTA and CDR2 FQGTGA. The CDR3 is made up of 16 amino acids. CDR3 in DNA: TGTGCCAGCAGCTGGGTAGCGGGAGGAGAGTACAATGAGCAGCTCTTC. It translates to CASSWVAGGEYNEQLF.

The chain combines TRBV6-5 with TRBJ2-5, with D perhaps matching TRBD2 (5 bases). This CDR3 has 15 residues. Germline CDR1 MNHEY, CDR2 SVGAGI. V was trimmed by 0 bases and J by 5 bases, leaving 13 bases between them. In nucleotides, the CDR3 is TGTGCCAGCAGTTACTCCGTGAATGGCGGGGAGACCCAGTACTTC. This translates into CASSYSVNGGETQYF.

This clonotype has at least ten counts. This chain links TRBV30 with TRBJ2-3; D not resolved. The V gene's germline CDR1 is GTSNPN and CDR2 SVGIG (reference sequence). The CDR3 is 12 residues long. Trimming stripped 3 bases from V and 4 bases from J, with 8 bases between. The CDR3 loop is CAWSYAADTQYF. The DNA of the CDR3 is TGTGCCTGGAGCTATGCCGCAGATACGCAGTATTTT.

This clonotype was detected only a few times. The chain couples TRBV7-9 to TRBJ2-7; TRBD1 aligns across 11 bases. J lost 4 bases, V lost 3 bases, and 5 bases had no gene match. CDR1 and CDR2 from the germline V gene are SEHNR and FQNEAQ (reference sequence). CDR3 size: 15 residues. Here the CDR3 reads CASSFPGTGGYEQYF. The CDR3 nucleotides are TGTGCCAGCAGCTTCCCCGGGACAGGGGGGTACGAGCAGTACTTC.

In the case of this clonotype: The junction differs from germline at one of its ends, possibly a read error. This rearrangement joins TRBV29-1 to TRBJ2-1; no clear D. CDR3 length equals 11 residues. From germline, CDR1 is SQVTM and CDR2 ANQGSEA. The DNA of the CDR3 is TGCAGCGCTGAAGTTAACAATGAGCAGTTCTTC. This encodes CSAEVNNEQFF.

This sequence joins TRBV7-8 and TRBJ2-5, with D perhaps matching TRBD2 (6 bases). CDR1 and CDR2 from the germline V gene are SGHVS and FQNEAQ. The V and J ends lost 1 base and 3 bases respectively, with 15 bases between them. This CDR3 is 16 amino acids long. The DNA of the CDR3 is TGTGCCAGCAGCTTAGGTCCAACCGGACTAAAAGAGACCCAGTACTTC. It is translated as CASSLGPTGLKETQYF.

This clonotype has a single count. This may arise from a read error, as a much more abundant clone is one base away. The gene calls are TRBV28 and TRBJ1-5; D is possibly TRBD1 (5 bases). The germline CDR1 and CDR2 sequences are MDHEN and SYDVKM. V was trimmed by 3 bases and J by 2 bases, leaving 11 bases between them. This CDR3 spans 15 amino acids. The CDR3 DNA reads as TGTGCCAGCAGTTTCGGGGCGTTAGGCAATCAGCCCCAGCATTTT. This translates into CASSFGALGNQPQHF.

The sample holds many counts of this clonotype. The chain has TRBV7-9 and TRBJ1-6, with TRBD1 identical over 7 bases. The germline V gene encodes CDR1 SEHNR and CDR2 FQNEAQ (reference sequence). This CDR3 contains 15 residues. V lost 5 bases to trimming and J lost 10 bases; unmatched junction nucleotides: 11. The DNA for the CDR3 is TGTGCCAGCAGCCCGACTACAGGGGTGGGGTCACCCCTCCACTTT. Translating it yields CASSPTTGVGSPLHF. Full variable domain (remainder filled in from reference TRBV7-9 and TRBJ1-6): DTGVSQNPRHKITKRGQNVTFRCDPISEHNRLYWYRQTLGQGPEFLTYFQNEAQLEKSRLLSDRFSAERPKGSFSTLEIQRTEQGDSAMYLCASSPTTGVGSPLHFGNGTRLTVT.

Concerning this clonotype itself: This sequence may be a read error, since a much larger clone differs from it by one base. This chain links TRBV7-9 with TRBJ2-7; 8 bases are shared with TRBD2. From germline, CDR1 is SEHNR and CDR2 FQNEAQ (reference sequence). The CDR3 sequence is 14 residues long. CDR3 DNA sequence: TGTGCCTGCAGCTTAGCGCGGGGGGTCCACGAGCAGTACTTC. Amino acid sequence: CACSLARGVHEQYF.

Ten or more counts support this clonotype. The chain employs TRBV3-1 and TRBJ2-7, with D uncertain. The CDR3 loop spans 11 amino acids. The germline V gene encodes CDR1 LGHDT and CDR2 YNNKEL (reference sequence). Trimming removed 4 bases from V and 8 bases from J, with 9 bases in between. CDR3 in amino acids: CASSPTTKQYF. In nucleotides, the CDR3 is TGTGCCAGCAGCCCGACGACAAAGCAGTACTTC.

To note about this clonotype: Without the conserved terminal phenylalanine or tryptophan, this CDR3 likely stems from a read error. The chain links TRBV29-1 to TRBJ2-7, with D uncertain. CDR1 and CDR2 (germline): SQVTM, ANQGSEA. V was shortened by 0 bases and J by 0 bases, with 9 bases between the two germline ends. The CDR3 length is 14 residues. The CDR3 coding sequence is TGCAGCGTTGAAGACGACACGAACTCCTACGAGCAGTACCTC. It encodes CSVEDDTNSYEQYL.

This clonotype was counted between two and nine times. The V gene is TRBV6-2 or TRBV6-3, the J gene TRBJ2-1, with 7 bases matching TRBD2. The CDR3 sequence is 14 residues long. The V gene end was trimmed by 6 bases and the J gene end by 3 bases; junction bases not matched to a gene: 5. The germline V gene has CDR1 MNHEY and CDR2 SVGEGT. CDR3 protein: CASRNGTNYNEQFF. The CDR3 DNA is TGTGCCAGCAGAAACGGGACTAACTACAATGAGCAGTTCTTC.

As for this clonotype: A much more abundant neighbour one base away suggests this may be a read error. The chain carries TRBV7-9 and TRBJ1-1; D remains ambiguous. Germline V gene sequence: CDR1 SEHNR, CDR2 FQNEAQ (reference sequence). The CDR3 totals 14 residues. V was cut by 1 base and J by 10 bases, with 16 bases left in between. The CDR3 DNA reads as TGTGCCAGCAGCTTAGGACTGGCCGGGTTTGGAGCTTTCTTT. It codes for CASSLGLAGFGAFF.